Here is one TCR beta chain with its context. The germline gives CDR1 SGHRS, CDR2 YFSETQ. V was trimmed by 3 bases and J by 11 bases, leaving 15 bases between them. The CDR3 is 13 amino acids. The data are from a study of blood T cells in healthy people across ages. A second PCR, run for about 6 to 12 cycles, used a sample-barcoded 5' primer plus a J-beta primer mix. In TCRdb, the 5' RACE reads were re-called with MiXCR into one record per CDR3 protein. The profile shows some 760,000 distinct CDR3 sequences, roughly 25% of them singletons. These same records also appear under a second study, on T cells of mothers and their children.

The TCR was taken from a boy under 18 in good health. The genes are TRBV5-1 and TRBJ1-5; D gene uncertain. The sequenced sample was blood. Here the CDR3 DNA reads TGCGCCAGCAGCTCCTCCCCAGGCGAAACCCAGCATTTT. This encodes CASSSSPGETQHF.